This T cell receptor (beta chain) was retrieved from a study of blood T cell repertoires in COVID-19. At the level of the study: Collection of acute and convalescent COVID-19 samples took place in the United States, Italy and Spain. PBMCs, B-cell-depleted T cells, or T cells provided the cDNA or gDNA that made up the material.

CDR3 length equals 15 residues. The V gene lost 4 bases and the J gene lost 4 bases, with 14 bases spanning the gap. Germline CDR1 KGHSH, CDR2 LQKENI. As handled by the study authors: Counts of nucleated cells, estimated from reference gene primer amplification, were obtained. Clones were read by immunoSEQ multiplex PCR, and TCRdb kept only the in-frame ones, dropping some. Clonal size and the V and J genes are those of that table, whereas D and trimming came from the DNA. The repertoire includes 110,000 or so clones, roughly 79% of them detected once, and roughly a tenth sits in the top ten. This sequence was found in a woman aged 70 to 79 with acute or convalescent COVID-19. This chain joins TRBV18 and TRBJ2-1, with TRBD1 as a possible D gene (6 bases). Sequencing used peripheral blood. The CDR3, as DNA: TGTGCCAGCTCACTACAGGGTAGGGGGTACAATGAGCAGTTCTTC. It is translated as CASSLQGRGYNEQFF.